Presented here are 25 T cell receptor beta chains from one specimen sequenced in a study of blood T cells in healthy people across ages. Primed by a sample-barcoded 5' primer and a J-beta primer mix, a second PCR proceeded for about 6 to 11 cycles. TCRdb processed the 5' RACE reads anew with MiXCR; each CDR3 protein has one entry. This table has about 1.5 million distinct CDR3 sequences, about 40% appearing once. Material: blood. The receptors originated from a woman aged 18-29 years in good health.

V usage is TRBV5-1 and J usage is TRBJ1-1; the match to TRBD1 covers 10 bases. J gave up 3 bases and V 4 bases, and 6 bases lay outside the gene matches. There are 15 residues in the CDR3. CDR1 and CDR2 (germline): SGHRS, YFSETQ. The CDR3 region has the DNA TGCGCCAGCAGCCGGGAAGGGACAGGGGACACTGAAGCTTTCTTT. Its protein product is CASSREGTGDTEAFF.

CDR3 residues: CASSKRGGSFGSEQFF. As DNA, the CDR3 is TGTGCCAGCAGCAAGAGGGGCGGGAGCTTTGGCAGTGAGCAGTTCTTC. The gene calls are TRBV7-9 and TRBJ2-1, with TRBD2 matching 7 bases. CDR1 and CDR2 from the germline V gene are SEHNR and FQNEAQ (reference sequence). The CDR3 runs 16 residues. V lost 5 bases and J lost 9; bases outside the gene matches: 16.

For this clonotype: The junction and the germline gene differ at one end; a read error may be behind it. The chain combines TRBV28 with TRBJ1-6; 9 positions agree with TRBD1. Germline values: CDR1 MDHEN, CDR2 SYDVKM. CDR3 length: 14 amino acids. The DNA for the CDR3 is TGTGCCGGCAGAGCCGGGACAGGGAATTCACCCCTCCACTTT. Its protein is CAGRAGTGNSPLHF.

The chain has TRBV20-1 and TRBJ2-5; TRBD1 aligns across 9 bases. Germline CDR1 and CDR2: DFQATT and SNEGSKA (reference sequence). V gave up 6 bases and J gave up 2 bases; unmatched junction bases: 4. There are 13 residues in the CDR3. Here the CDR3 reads CSAAGQGQETQYF. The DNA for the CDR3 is TGCAGTGCCGCCGGACAGGGGCAAGAGACCCAGTACTTC.

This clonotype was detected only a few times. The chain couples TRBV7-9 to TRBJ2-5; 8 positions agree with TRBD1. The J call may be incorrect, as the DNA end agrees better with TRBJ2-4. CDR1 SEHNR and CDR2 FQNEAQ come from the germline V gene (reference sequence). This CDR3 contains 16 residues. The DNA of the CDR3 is TGTGCCAGCAGCTTGGGGCAGGGGGCGACCAAAAACATTCAGTACTTC. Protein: CASSLGQGATKNIQYF.

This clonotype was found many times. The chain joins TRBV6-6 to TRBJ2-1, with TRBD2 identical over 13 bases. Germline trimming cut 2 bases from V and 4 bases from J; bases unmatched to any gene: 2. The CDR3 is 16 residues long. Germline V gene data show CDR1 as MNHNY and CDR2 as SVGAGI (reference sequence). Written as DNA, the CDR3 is TGTGCCAGCAGTTACCCGACTAGCGGGGGGTACAATGAGCAGTTCTTC. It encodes CASSYPTSGGYNEQFF.

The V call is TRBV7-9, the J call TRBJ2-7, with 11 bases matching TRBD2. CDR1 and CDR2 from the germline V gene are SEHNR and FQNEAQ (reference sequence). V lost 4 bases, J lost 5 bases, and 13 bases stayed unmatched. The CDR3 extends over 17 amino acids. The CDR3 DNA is TGTGCCAGCAGCTCCTGGATCACTAGCGGGAGACCGGACGAGCAGTACTTC. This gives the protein CASSSWITSGRPDEQYF.

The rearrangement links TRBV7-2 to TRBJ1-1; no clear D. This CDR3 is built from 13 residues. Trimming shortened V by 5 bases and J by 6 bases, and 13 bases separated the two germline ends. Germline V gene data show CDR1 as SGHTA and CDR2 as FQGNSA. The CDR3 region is CASSIDITSEAFF. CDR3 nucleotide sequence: TGTGCCAGCAGCATCGACATTACTTCTGAAGCTTTCTTT.

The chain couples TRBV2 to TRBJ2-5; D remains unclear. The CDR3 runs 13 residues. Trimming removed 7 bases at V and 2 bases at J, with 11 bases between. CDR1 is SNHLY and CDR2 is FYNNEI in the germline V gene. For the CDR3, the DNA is TGTGCCAGCACCCCGGACCTTCAAGAGACCCAGTACTTC. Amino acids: CASTPDLQETQYF. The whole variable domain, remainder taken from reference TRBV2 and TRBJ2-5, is EPEVTQTPSHQVTQMGQEVILRCVPISNHLYFYWYRQILGQKVEFLVSFYNNEISEKSEIFDDQFSVERPDGSNFTLKIRSTKLEDSAMYFCASTPDLQETQYFGPGTRLLVL.

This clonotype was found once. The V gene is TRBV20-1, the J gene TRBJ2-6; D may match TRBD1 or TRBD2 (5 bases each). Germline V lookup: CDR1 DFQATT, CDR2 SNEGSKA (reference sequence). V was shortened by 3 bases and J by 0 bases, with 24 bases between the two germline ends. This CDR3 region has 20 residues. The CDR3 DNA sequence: TGCAGTGCTAGTAAACTTCTCGGGGCAGTCGATAACTCTGGGGCCAACGTCCTGACTTTC. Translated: CSASKLLGAVDNSGANVLTF.

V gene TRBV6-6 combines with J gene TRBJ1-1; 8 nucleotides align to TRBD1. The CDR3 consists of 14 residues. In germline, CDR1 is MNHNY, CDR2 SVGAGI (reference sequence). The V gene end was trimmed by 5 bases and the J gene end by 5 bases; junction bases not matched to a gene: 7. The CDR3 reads CASSQRTGWTEAFF. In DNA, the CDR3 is TGTGCCAGCAGTCAAAGGACAGGGTGGACTGAAGCTTTCTTT.

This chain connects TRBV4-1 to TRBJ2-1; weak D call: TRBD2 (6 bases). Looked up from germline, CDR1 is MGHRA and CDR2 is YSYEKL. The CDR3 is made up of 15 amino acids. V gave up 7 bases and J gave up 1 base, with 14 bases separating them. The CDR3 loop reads CASTLASASYNEQFF. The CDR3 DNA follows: TGCGCCAGCACCTTAGCTAGCGCGTCCTACAATGAGCAGTTCTTC.

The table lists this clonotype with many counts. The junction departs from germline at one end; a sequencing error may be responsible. In DNA form, the CDR3 reads TGTGCCAGCAGCCCAGGGGGGGGACCCTACGAGCAGTACTTC. It translates to CASSPGGGPYEQYF. The V and J genes are TRBV4-1 and TRBJ2-7; D tentatively reads TRBD1 or TRBD2 (7 bases each). Germline CDR1 MGHRA, CDR2 YSYEKL. There are 14 residues in the CDR3.

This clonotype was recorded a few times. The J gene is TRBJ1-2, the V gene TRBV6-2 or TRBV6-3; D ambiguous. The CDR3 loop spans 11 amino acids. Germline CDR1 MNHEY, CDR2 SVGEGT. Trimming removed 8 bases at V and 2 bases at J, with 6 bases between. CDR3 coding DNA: TGTGCCAGCGGCCGGAACTATGGCTACACCTTC. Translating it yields CASGRNYGYTF.

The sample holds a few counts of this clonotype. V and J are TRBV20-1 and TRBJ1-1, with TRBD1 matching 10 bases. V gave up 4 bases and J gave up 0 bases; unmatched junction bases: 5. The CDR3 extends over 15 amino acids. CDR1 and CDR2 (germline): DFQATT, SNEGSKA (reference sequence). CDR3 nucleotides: TGCAGTGCTACGGGACAGGGGAGAATGAACACTGAAGCTTTCTTT. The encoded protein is CSATGQGRMNTEAFF.

For the CDR3, the DNA is TGTGCCAGCAGTTACTCGGGGCCCGATAGCAATCAGCCCCAGCATTTT. Translated: CASSYSGPDSNQPQHF. The gene calls are TRBV6-6 and TRBJ1-5; D is perhaps TRBD1 (5 bases). Germline-derived CDR1 and CDR2 are MNHNY and SVGAGI (reference sequence). The CDR3 extends over 16 amino acids. Trimming shortened V by 0 bases and J by 0 bases, and 9 bases separated the two germline ends.

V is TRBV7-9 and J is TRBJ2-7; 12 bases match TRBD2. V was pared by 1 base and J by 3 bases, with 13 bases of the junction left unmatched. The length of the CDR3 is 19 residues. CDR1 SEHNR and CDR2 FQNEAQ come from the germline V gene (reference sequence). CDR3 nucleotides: TGTGCCAGCAGCTTAGGTAGATCGGGACTAGCGGGTTTGATCTACGAGCAGTACTTC. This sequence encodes CASSLGRSGLAGLIYEQYF.

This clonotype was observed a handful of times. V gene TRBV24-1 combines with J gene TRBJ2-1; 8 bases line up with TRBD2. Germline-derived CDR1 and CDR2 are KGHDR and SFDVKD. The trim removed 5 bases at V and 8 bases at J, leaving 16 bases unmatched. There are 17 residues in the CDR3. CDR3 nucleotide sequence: TGTGCCACCAGTGCCGTAGGGGGACTAGTTAATCGAGATGAGCAGTTCTTC. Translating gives CATSAVGGLVNRDEQFF.

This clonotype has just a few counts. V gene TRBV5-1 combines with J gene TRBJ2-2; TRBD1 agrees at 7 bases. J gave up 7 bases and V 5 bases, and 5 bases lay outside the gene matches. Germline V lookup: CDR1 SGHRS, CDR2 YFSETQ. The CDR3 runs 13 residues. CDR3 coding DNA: TGCGCCAGCAGGACAGGGAGCAACGGGGAGCTGTTTTTT. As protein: CASRTGSNGELFF.

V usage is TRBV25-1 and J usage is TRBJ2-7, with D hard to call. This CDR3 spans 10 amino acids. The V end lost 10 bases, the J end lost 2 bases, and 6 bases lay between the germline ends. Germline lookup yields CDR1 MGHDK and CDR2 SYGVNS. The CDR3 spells CANSPYEQYF. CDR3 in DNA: TGTGCCAACAGCCCCTACGAGCAGTACTTC.

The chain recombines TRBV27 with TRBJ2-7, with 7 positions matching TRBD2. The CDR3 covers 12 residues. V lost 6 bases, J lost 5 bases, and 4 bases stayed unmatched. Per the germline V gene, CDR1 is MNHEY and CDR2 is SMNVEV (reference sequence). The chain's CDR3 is CASRGEGNEQYF. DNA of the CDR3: TGTGCCAGCAGGGGGGAGGGAAACGAGCAGTACTTC.

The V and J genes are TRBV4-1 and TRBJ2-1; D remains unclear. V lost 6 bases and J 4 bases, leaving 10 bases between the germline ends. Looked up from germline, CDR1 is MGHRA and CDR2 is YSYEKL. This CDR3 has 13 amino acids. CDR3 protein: CASSCARYNEQFF. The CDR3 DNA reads TGCGCCAGCAGTTGTGCTCGATACAATGAGCAGTTCTTC.

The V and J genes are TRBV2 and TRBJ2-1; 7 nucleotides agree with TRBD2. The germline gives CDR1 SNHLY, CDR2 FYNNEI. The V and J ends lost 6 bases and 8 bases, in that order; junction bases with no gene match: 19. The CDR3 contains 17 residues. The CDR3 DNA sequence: TGTGCCAGCAGCGAAACCACAGCGGGACCATTGATAGATGAGCAGTTCTTC. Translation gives CASSETTAGPLIDEQFF.

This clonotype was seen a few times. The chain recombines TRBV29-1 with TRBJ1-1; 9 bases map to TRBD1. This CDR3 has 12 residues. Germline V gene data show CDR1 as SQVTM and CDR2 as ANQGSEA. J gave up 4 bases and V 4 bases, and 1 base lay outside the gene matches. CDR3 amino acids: CSVVDRGTEAFF. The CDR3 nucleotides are TGCAGCGTTGTGGACAGGGGCACTGAAGCTTTCTTT.

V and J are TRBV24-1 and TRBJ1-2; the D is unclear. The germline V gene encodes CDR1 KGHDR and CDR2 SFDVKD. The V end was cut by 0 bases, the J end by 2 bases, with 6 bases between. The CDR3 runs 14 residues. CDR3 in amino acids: CATSDLRTNYGYTF. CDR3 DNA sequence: TGTGCCACCAGTGATTTGCGTACAAACTATGGCTACACCTTC.